This T cell receptor beta chain was captured by sequencing in a study of cytomegalovirus exposure and HLA in healthy donors. Study-wide findings and caveats: CMV antigen specificity was confirmed in vitro for a few CMV-associated chains. The authors later found TCR association rates varying by HLA locus, with DRB1 most and HLA-C fewest.

Primers for the PCR totalled 60 Vbeta and 13 Jbeta. The table came from immunoSEQ multiplex PCR; TCRdb's copy has only in-frame clones and leaves some out. The sample has fewer than 120,000 clones; around 80% are singletons. Only a few counts were recorded for this clone. Its antigen is as yet unknown. The V end lost 2 bases, the J end lost 1 base, and 12 bases lay between the germline ends. The CDR3 is 15 amino acids. Germline CDR1 reads SGDLS; CDR2 reads YYNGEE. The sequenced sample was PBMCs. The gene calls are TRBV9 and TRBJ1-1; TRBD1 is a possible D gene (5 bases). This TCR derives from an older woman in good health and CMV-seropositive. The CDR3 sequence: CASSVEQGGNTEAFF. CDR3 in DNA: TGTGCCAGCAGCGTTGAGCAGGGAGGGAACACTGAAGCTTTCTTT.